The 32 T cell receptor beta chains reported below all come from one sample, sequenced in a study of human T cells and chemical hapten exposure. TCRdb fed the RACE reads into MiXCR, producing one record per CDR3 protein. Counted here are some 400,000 distinct CDR3 sequences, about 4.8% occurring once; the ten biggest clones make up 2% to 2.5%. Time point noted: patch test 1, 2 weeks after DPC sensitization. Indicated treatment: therapeutic diphenylcyclopropenone sensitization with weekly scalp DPC. The input for sequencing was whole blood, taken in connection with sensitization to the hapten diphenylcyclopropenone (DPC). The origin of the receptors is a woman aged 50 to 60 with alopecia areata. Some clones in this sample may be carry-over from other donors' samples.

The chain has TRBV11-2 and TRBJ2-1, with TRBD2 identical over 10 bases. There are 14 residues in the CDR3. V lost 0 bases and J lost 9; bases outside the gene matches: 2. The germline gives CDR1 SGHAT, CDR2 FQNNGV. The CDR3 coding sequence is TGTGCCAGCAGCTTAGAACTAGCGGGACGTGAGCAGTTCTTC. Its translation: CASSLELAGREQFF.

This clonotype was seen a handful of times. The chain carries TRBV12-3 or TRBV12-4 and TRBJ2-7; TRBD2 agrees at 10 bases. J lost 0 bases, V lost 5 bases, and 4 bases had no gene match. This CDR3 is built from 15 residues. The CDR3 bases are TGTGCCAGCAGTCAACTAGCGGGGTCCTCCTACGAGCAGTACTTC. Translating gives CASSQLAGSSYEQYF.

This clonotype was observed many times. This chain joins TRBV29-1 and TRBJ1-5; 7 positions match TRBD1. The CDR3 totals 15 residues. Unmatched junction bases numbered 4, after V lost 2 bases and J lost 0 bases. From germline, CDR1 is SQVTM and CDR2 ANQGSEA. The CDR3 DNA follows: TGCAGCGTTGAAAGCCAGGGGGGTAGCAATCAGCCCCAGCATTTT. Translating gives CSVESQGGSNQPQHF.

This clonotype was seen a handful of times. CDR3 sequence: CASNGGLNEKLFF. CDR3 bases: TGTGCCAGCAACGGCGGGCTTAATGAAAAACTGTTTTTT. V gene TRBV2 combines with J gene TRBJ1-4; no reliable D call. Per germline, CDR1 SNHLY and CDR2 FYNNEI. This CDR3 region has 13 residues. V was trimmed by 7 bases and J by 4 bases, leaving 10 bases between them. The full variable domain, with the rest looked up from reference TRBV2 and TRBJ1-4, is EPEVTQTPSHQVTQMGQEVILRCVPISNHLYFYWYRQILGQKVEFLVSFYNNEISEKSEIFDDQFSVERPDGSNFTLKIRSTKLEDSAMYFCASNGGLNEKLFFGSGTQLSVL.

In this sample, this clonotype turned up a few times. V is TRBV14 and J is TRBJ1-6; D gene ambiguous. The V gene lost 4 bases and the J gene lost 0 bases, with 13 bases spanning the gap. CDR3 length equals 17 residues. Per the germline V gene, CDR1 is SGHDN and CDR2 is FVKESK. This CDR3 reads CASSRGGEGSYNSPLHF. In DNA, the CDR3 is TGTGCCAGCAGCCGCGGCGGGGAAGGCTCCTATAATTCACCCCTCCACTTT.

This clonotype was detected ten times or more. This chain links TRBV28 with TRBJ1-2, with D perhaps matching TRBD1 (5 bases). Trimming left V 2 bases short and J 7 bases short, with 20 bases between. The CDR3 sequence is 16 residues long. Germline V gene lookup returns CDR1 MDHEN and CDR2 SYDVKM. CDR3 nucleotides: TGTGCCAGCAGTTTAGATATTCGAGGGCTTGGGACTGGCTACACCTTC. This gives the protein CASSLDIRGLGTGYTF.

This rearrangement joins TRBV6-2 or TRBV6-3 to TRBJ1-5; possible D gene TRBD1, 6 bases. V lost 5 bases, J lost 6 bases, and 14 bases lay in between. Germline assignment: CDR1 MNHEY and CDR2 SVGEGT. This CDR3 comprises 14 residues. The CDR3 sequence: CASSHGGGGQPQHF. The CDR3 DNA follows: TGTGCCAGCAGTCACGGGGGGGGCGGTCAGCCCCAGCATTTT.

Ten or more counts support this clonotype. This rearrangement joins TRBV6-2 or TRBV6-3 to TRBJ2-3; 9 nucleotides align to TRBD1. CDR1 is MNHEY, CDR2 SVGEGT, per germline. V lost 8 bases, J lost 0 bases, and 15 bases stayed unmatched. This CDR3 is built from 18 residues. CDR3 nucleotide sequence: TGTGCCAGCGGCGGGACAGGGACCCCCGGGGTGAGCACAGATACGCAGTATTTT. It yields the protein CASGGTGTPGVSTDTQYF.

This clonotype was counted ten times or more. The chain combines TRBV6-6 with TRBJ1-5, with D possibly TRBD1 on 5 matching bases. Trimming removed 5 bases at V and 2 bases at J, with 22 bases between. This CDR3 contains 18 residues. In germline, CDR1 is MNHNY, CDR2 SVGAGI (reference sequence). DNA of the CDR3: TGTGCCAGCAGTCCCCCCGCGCAGGGCCCGGCGGGCAATCAGCCCCAGCATTTT. Its translation: CASSPPAQGPAGNQPQHF.

This clonotype was seen many times. This sequence joins TRBV7-8 and TRBJ2-7; either TRBD1 or TRBD2 may supply D (5 bases each). V was shortened by 5 bases and J by 2 bases, with 16 bases between the two germline ends. Germline V CDR1 and CDR2: SGHVS, FQNEAQ. The CDR3 consists of 15 residues. Here the CDR3 reads CASSPGTSFTYEQYF. In DNA, the CDR3 is TGTGCCAGCAGCCCAGGGACCTCCTTTACCTACGAGCAGTACTTC.

This clonotype was counted at least ten times. The chain combines TRBV28 with TRBJ2-7; no definite D call. V gave up 1 base and J gave up 7 bases, with 14 bases separating them. Germline V gene data show CDR1 as MDHEN and CDR2 as SYDVKM. This CDR3 has 14 residues. This CDR3 reads CASSLFNEVGEQYF. The CDR3 bases are TGTGCCAGCAGTTTATTTAATGAGGTGGGGGAGCAGTACTTC.

Ten or more counts support this clonotype. The chain links TRBV10-3 to TRBJ1-1; TRBD1 aligns across 7 bases. Germline CDR1 is ENHRY and CDR2 is SYGVKD. The CDR3 is 14 residues long. CDR3: CAIGTGQLNTEAFF. Here the CDR3 DNA reads TGTGCGATCGGGACGGGACAGTTAAACACTGAAGCTTTCTTT.

The chain uses TRBV12-3 or TRBV12-4 and TRBJ2-2; D may be TRBD1 or TRBD2 (6 bases each). The length of the CDR3 is 15 residues. Trimming removed 5 bases at V and 5 bases at J, with 15 bases between. As DNA, the CDR3 is TGTGCCAGCAGTCTGTGGGGGGCGCATACCGGGGAGCTGTTTTTT. Residues: CASSLWGAHTGELFF.

This clonotype was recorded at least ten times. The rearrangement joins TRBV7-6 to TRBJ1-1; D gene unclear. Germline V gene lookup returns CDR1 SGHVS and CDR2 FNYEAQ. V shed 4 bases and J shed 5 bases, with 11 bases lying between them. The CDR3 sequence is 13 residues long. In nucleotides, the CDR3 is TGTGCCAGCAGCTCCAGATCCGATACTGAAGCTTTCTTT. Protein sequence: CASSSRSDTEAFF.

The genes are TRBV20-1 and TRBJ2-2; a possible D gene is TRBD2 (7 bases). Germline-derived CDR1 and CDR2 are DFQATT and SNEGSKA (reference sequence). Trimming shortened V by 4 bases and J by 7 bases, and 13 bases separated the two germline ends. This CDR3 spans 13 amino acids. The CDR3 here is CSAIRGAGGELFF. CDR3 bases: TGCAGTGCTATCCGGGGGGCCGGCGGGGAGCTGTTTTTT.

This clonotype was seen ten or more times. The rearrangement links TRBV12-3 or TRBV12-4 to TRBJ1-1; TRBD1 agrees at 9 bases. The CDR3 is 13 amino acids. The V and J ends lost 3 bases and 6 bases, in that order; junction bases with no gene match: 2. CDR3 region: CASSFRQGAEAFF. CDR3 nucleotides: TGTGCCAGCAGTTTCAGACAGGGGGCTGAAGCTTTCTTT.

There are many counts of this clonotype. CDR3 sequence reads: CASSSLDAPTDTQYF. The CDR3 DNA reads as TGTGCCAGCAGTTCCCTCGATGCGCCCACAGATACGCAGTATTTT. V and J are TRBV6-6 and TRBJ2-3; D gene uncertain. Germline V gene data show CDR1 as MNHNY and CDR2 as SVGAGI (reference sequence). This CDR3 spans 15 amino acids. Trimming cost V 4 bases and J 2 bases, with 13 bases left between them.

This clonotype was found many times. This rearrangement joins TRBV29-1 to TRBJ2-7; the match to TRBD1 covers 7 bases. Germline values: CDR1 SQVTM, CDR2 ANQGSEA. The V segment lost 7 bases and the J segment 3 bases; nucleotides outside the gene matches: 9. The CDR3 has 13 residues. Here the CDR3 reads CSALTGPSYEQYF. The CDR3 DNA sequence: TGCAGCGCCCTGACAGGGCCCAGCTACGAGCAGTACTTC.

This clonotype showed up just a few times. The chain is built from TRBV5-1 and TRBJ2-3, with 7 bases matching TRBD2. The CDR3 covers 16 residues. The V and J ends lost 3 bases and 2 bases, in that order; junction bases with no gene match: 9. CDR1 is SGHRS, CDR2 YFSETQ, per germline. The CDR3 region is CASSSAGLGVTDTQYF. The CDR3 bases are TGCGCCAGCAGCTCAGCAGGACTAGGAGTCACAGATACGCAGTATTTT.

This clonotype was seen repeatedly, ten times or more. This chain links TRBV6-2 or TRBV6-3 with TRBJ2-7; 7 nucleotides match TRBD2. Trimming took 7 bases from V and 6 from J; bases not matched to a gene: 3. The CDR3 runs 11 residues. Germline V CDR1 and CDR2: MNHEY, SVGEGT. CDR3 bases: TGTGCCAGCACACGCGGGGGCGAGCAGTACTTC. It codes for CASTRGGEQYF.

This clonotype was recorded many times. The chain is built from TRBV5-5 and TRBJ2-3; possibly TRBD1 or TRBD2 for D (5 bases each). The CDR3 loop spans 15 amino acids. V gave up 0 bases and J gave up 0 bases, with 8 bases separating them. Germline loops: CDR1 SGHKS, CDR2 YYEKEE (reference sequence). The CDR3 region has the DNA TGTGCCAGCAGCTTGGTCGGGGCGAGCACAGATACGCAGTATTTT. This translates into CASSLVGASTDTQYF. Using reference TRBV5-5 and TRBJ2-3 for the parts outside the CDR3, the full variable domain is DAGVTQSPTHLIKTRGQQVTLRCSPISGHKSVSWYQQVLGQGPQFIFQYYEKEERGRGNFPDRFSARQFPNYSSELNVNALLLGDSALYLCASSLVGASTDTQYFGPGTRLTVL.

This clonotype was detected only a few times. The rearrangement joins TRBV7-2 to TRBJ2-3; D remains unclear. Trimming took off 3 bases at V and 8 bases at J, with 9 bases between the two ends. CDR3 length: 12 amino acids. Germline CDR1 and CDR2: SGHTA and FQGNSA. CDR3 sequence reads: CASSLLASTQYF. The CDR3 DNA follows: TGTGCCAGCAGCTTGTTAGCATCTACGCAGTATTTT.

Ten or more counts support this clonotype. V gene TRBV28 combines with J gene TRBJ2-3; TRBD2 matches at 14 bases. The CDR3 totals 15 residues. V trimming: 5 bases; J trimming: 4 bases; junction bases outside the gene matches: 2. Germline loops: CDR1 MDHEN, CDR2 SYDVKM. The CDR3 reads CASSPTSGRADTQYF. CDR3 nucleotide sequence: TGTGCCAGCAGTCCGACTAGCGGGAGGGCAGATACGCAGTATTTT. Together with reference TRBV28 and TRBJ2-3, the CDR3 gives the full variable domain: DVKVTQSSRYLVKRTGEKVFLECVQDMDHENMFWYRQDPGLGLRLIYFSYDVKMKEKGDIPEGYSVSREKKERFSLILESASTNQTSMYLCASSPTSGRADTQYFGPGTRLTVL.

This clonotype was seen more than once but under ten times. This sequence joins TRBV28 and TRBJ2-1; D is undetermined. Trimming removed 3 bases at V and 6 bases at J, with 9 bases between. This CDR3 has 13 residues. The germline V gene has CDR1 MDHEN and CDR2 SYDVKM. The CDR3 spells CASSFLLINEQFF. The CDR3 DNA reads as TGTGCCAGCAGTTTTCTCCTGATCAATGAGCAGTTCTTC.

There are many counts of this clonotype. The chain couples TRBV20-1 to TRBJ2-5, with D perhaps TRBD1 or TRBD2 (5 bases each). The germline CDR1 and CDR2 sequences are DFQATT and SNEGSKA (reference sequence). Trimming stripped 0 bases from V and 2 bases from J, with 10 bases between. The CDR3 length is 14 residues. CDR3 region: CSARDGTQQETQYF. The CDR3 DNA follows: TGCAGTGCTAGAGATGGGACCCAACAAGAGACCCAGTACTTC.

This clonotype was seen only a few times. The chain employs TRBV6-6 and TRBJ2-5, with a tentative D call TRBD2 (6 bases). Germline loops: CDR1 MNHNY, CDR2 SVGAGI (reference sequence). The CDR3 spans 16 residues. The V end was cut by 5 bases, the J end by 7 bases, with 23 bases between. The CDR3 spells CASSAYGTRQGGTQYF. CDR3 sequence (DNA): TGTGCCAGCAGTGCTTACGGGACTCGCCAAGGAGGGACCCAGTACTTC.

This clonotype was recorded a few times. This chain links TRBV2 with TRBJ2-1; 10 bases line up with TRBD1. This CDR3 region has 16 residues. Germline CDR1 and CDR2: SNHLY and FYNNEI. V lost 7 bases to trimming and J lost 2 bases; unmatched junction nucleotides: 8. The CDR3 sequence: CASKGLGTGAYNEQFF. CDR3 coding DNA: TGTGCCAGCAAAGGTTTGGGGACAGGGGCCTACAATGAGCAGTTCTTC.

The J gene is TRBJ1-2, the V gene TRBV7-9, with D tentatively TRBD1 (5 bases). Trimming cost V 1 base and J 2 bases, with 14 bases left between them. Looked up from germline, CDR1 is SEHNR and CDR2 is FQNEAQ (reference sequence). The length of the CDR3 is 16 residues. CDR3 DNA: TGTGCCAGCAGCTTAGGGGCTGAGTGGGGGAACTATGGCTACACCTTC. Protein product: CASSLGAEWGNYGYTF.

This clonotype was observed at least ten times. An end of the junction does not agree with germline; a read error may underlie this. The chain's CDR3 is CASSQDYGGTSHF. CDR3 nucleotides: TGTGCCAGCAGCCAAGATTATGGAGGGACTAGCCACTTC. The chain couples TRBV14 to TRBJ2-1; 9 nucleotides align to TRBD2. The CDR3 sequence is 13 residues long. CDR1 and CDR2 (germline): SGHDN, FVKESK.

This clonotype appeared a few times. The chain combines TRBV11-2 with TRBJ2-1, with 8 positions matching TRBD1. This CDR3 comprises 15 residues. The V and J ends lost 5 bases and 8 bases, in that order; junction bases with no gene match: 11. Germline CDR1 reads SGHAT; CDR2 reads FQNNGV. The CDR3 here is CASSRWDRKGDEQFF. The DNA of the CDR3 is TGTGCCAGCAGCCGGTGGGACAGGAAGGGCGATGAGCAGTTCTTC.

J is TRBJ2-3 and V is TRBV3-1; D is undetermined. The CDR3 sequence is 15 residues long. Germline assignment: CDR1 LGHDT and CDR2 YNNKEL (reference sequence). Deletions cut 1 base from V and 1 base from J, with 9 bases between. CDR3 in amino acids: CASSQAWQGTDTQYF. The DNA for the CDR3 is TGTGCCAGCAGCCAAGCGTGGCAGGGCACAGATACGCAGTATTTT.

This clonotype was seen repeatedly, ten times or more. The chain couples TRBV2 to TRBJ1-1; D gene ambiguous. The CDR3 loop spans 10 amino acids. Germline V gene sequence: CDR1 SNHLY, CDR2 FYNNEI. Trimming pared 10 bases from V and 4 bases from J, leaving 7 bases between. Here the CDR3 reads CATAVTEAFF. CDR3 coding DNA: TGTGCCACCGCAGTCACTGAAGCTTTCTTT.